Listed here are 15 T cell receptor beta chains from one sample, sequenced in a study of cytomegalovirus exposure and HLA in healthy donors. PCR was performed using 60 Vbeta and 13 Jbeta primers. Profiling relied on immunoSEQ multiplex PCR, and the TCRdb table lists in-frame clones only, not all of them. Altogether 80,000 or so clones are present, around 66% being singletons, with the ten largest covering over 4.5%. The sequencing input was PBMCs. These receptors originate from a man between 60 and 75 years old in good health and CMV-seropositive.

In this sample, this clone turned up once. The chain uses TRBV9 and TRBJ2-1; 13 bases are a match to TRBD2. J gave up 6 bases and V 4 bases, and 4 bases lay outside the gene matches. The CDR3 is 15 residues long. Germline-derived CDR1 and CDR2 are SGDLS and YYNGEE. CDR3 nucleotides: TGTGCCAGCAGCCTGGGACTAGCGGGGAGCAATGAGCAGTTCTTC. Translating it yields CASSLGLAGSNEQFF.

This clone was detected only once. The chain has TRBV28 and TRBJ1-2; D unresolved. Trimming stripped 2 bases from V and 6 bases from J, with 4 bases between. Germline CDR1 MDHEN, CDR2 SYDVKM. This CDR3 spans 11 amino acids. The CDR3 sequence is CASSLVDGYTF. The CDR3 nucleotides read TGTGCCAGCAGTTTAGTAGATGGCTACACCTTC.

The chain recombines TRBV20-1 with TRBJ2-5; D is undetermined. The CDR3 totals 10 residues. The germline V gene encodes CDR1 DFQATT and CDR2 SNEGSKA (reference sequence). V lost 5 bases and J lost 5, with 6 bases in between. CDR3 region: CSAYRETQYF. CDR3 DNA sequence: TGCAGTGCTTATCGGGAGACCCAGTACTTC.

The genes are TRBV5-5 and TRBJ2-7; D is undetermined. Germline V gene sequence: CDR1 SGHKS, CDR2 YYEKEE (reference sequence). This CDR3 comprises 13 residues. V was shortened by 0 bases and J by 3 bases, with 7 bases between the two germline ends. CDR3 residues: CASSLVQVYEQYF. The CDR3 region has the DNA TGTGCCAGCAGCTTGGTGCAGGTCTACGAGCAGTACTTC.

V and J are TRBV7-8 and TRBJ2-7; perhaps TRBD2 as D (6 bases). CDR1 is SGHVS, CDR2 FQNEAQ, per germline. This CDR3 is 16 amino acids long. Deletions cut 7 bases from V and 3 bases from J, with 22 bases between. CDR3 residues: CASTFRVGRGDYEQYF. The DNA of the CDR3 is TGTGCCAGCACATTCAGGGTGGGCCGCGGGGACTACGAGCAGTACTTC.

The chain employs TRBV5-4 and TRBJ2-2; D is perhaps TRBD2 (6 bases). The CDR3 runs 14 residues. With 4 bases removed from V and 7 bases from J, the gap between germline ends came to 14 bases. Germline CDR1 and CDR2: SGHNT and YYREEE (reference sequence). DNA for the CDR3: TGTGCCAGCAGCCCCGCGGGGACGTACGGGGAGCTGTTTTTT. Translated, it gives CASSPAGTYGELFF.

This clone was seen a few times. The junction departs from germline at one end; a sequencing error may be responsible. The CDR3 reads CASSLKSGGASIF. CDR3 sequence (DNA): TGTGCCAGCAGTTTAAAGTCAGGAGGGGCTTCAATCTTC. V is TRBV28 and J is TRBJ2-1, with D possibly TRBD2 on 6 matching bases. Germline-derived CDR1 and CDR2 are MDHEN and SYDVKM. The CDR3 loop spans 13 amino acids.

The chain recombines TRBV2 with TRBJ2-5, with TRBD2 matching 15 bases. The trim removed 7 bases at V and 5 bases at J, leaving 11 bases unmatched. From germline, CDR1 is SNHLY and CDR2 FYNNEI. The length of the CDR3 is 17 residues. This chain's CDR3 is CASTSGTSGRIHETQYF. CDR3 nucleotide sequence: TGTGCCAGCACCTCCGGGACTAGCGGGAGGATTCATGAGACCCAGTACTTC.

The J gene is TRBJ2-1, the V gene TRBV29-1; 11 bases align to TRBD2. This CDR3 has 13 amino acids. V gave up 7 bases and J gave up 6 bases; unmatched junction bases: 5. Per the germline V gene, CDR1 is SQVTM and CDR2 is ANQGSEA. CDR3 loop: CSGGTSGGNEQFF. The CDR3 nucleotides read TGCAGCGGTGGGACTAGCGGTGGCAATGAGCAGTTCTTC.

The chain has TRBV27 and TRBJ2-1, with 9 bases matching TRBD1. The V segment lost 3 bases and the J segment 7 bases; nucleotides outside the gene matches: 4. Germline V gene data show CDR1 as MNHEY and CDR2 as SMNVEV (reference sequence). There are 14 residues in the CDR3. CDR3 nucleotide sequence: TGTGCCAGCAGTTTTTCCGGGACAGGGAATGAGCAGTTCTTC. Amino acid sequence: CASSFSGTGNEQFF.

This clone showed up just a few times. CDR3 residues: CASGTGGACGYTF. CDR3 coding DNA: TGTGCCAGCGGGACAGGGGGCGCGTGTGGCTACACCTTC. The chain employs TRBV2 and TRBJ1-2, with TRBD1 matching 12 bases. The CDR3 runs to 13 residues. The ends lost 8 bases at V and 7 bases at J; junction bases unmatched: 5. The germline V gene encodes CDR1 SNHLY and CDR2 FYNNEI.

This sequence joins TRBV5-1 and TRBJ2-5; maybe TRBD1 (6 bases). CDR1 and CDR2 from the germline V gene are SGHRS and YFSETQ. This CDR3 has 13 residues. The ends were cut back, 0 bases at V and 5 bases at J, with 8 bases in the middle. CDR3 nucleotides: TGCGCCAGCAGCTTGGCAGGGGCGGAGACCCAGTACTTC. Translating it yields CASSLAGAETQYF.

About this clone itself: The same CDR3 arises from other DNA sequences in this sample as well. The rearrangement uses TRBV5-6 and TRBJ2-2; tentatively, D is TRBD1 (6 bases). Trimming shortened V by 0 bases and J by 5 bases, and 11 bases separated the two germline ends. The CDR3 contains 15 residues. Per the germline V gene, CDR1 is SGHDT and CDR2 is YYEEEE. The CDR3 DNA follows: TGTGCCAGCAGCTTGGACAGGGCTAGAACCGGGGAGCTGTTTTTT. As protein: CASSLDRARTGELFF.

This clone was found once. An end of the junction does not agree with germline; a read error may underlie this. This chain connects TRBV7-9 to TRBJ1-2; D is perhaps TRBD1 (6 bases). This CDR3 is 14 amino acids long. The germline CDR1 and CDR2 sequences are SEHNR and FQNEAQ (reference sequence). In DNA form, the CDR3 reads TGTGCCAGCAGCTCGACAGGAGGGGACTATGGCCACACCTTC. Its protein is CASSSTGGDYGHTF.

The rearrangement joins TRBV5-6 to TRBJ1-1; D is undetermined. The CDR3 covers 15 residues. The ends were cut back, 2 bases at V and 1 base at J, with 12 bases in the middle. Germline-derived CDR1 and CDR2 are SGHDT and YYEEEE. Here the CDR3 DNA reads TGTGCCAGCAGCTTATTCTCCCGGTCGAACACTGAAGCTTTCTTT. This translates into CASSLFSRSNTEAFF.